What follows describes a single T cell receptor beta chain. Germline CDR1 and CDR2: KGHSH and LQKENI. V gave up 0 bases and J gave up 4 bases; unmatched junction bases: 3. There are 15 residues in the CDR3. The data were taken from a study of blood T cell repertoires in COVID-19. Only in-frame clones appear in the TCRdb table, and some are missing; sequencing was by immunoSEQ multiplex PCR. The sample has around 190,000 clones, approximately 90% seen once. The sequenced sample was peripheral blood. The chain combines TRBV18 with TRBJ1-3, with TRBD1 matching over 7 bases. This TCR was sampled from a man aged 25 to 40 with acute or convalescent COVID-19. The CDR3 DNA follows: TGTGCCAGCTCACCACCCACAGGGGCAGGAAACACCATATATTTT. This codes for CASSPPTGAGNTIYF. Full variable domain (remainder filled in from reference TRBV18 and TRBJ1-3): NAGVMQNPRHLVRRRGQEARLRCSPMKGHSHVYWYRQLPEEGLKFMVYLQKENIIDESGMPKERFSAEFPKEGPSILRIQQVVRGDSAAYFCASSPPTGAGNTIYFGEGSWLTVV.